These 11 T cell receptor beta chains were sequenced from one sample in a study of blood T cell repertoires in COVID-19. Sequencing used immunoSEQ multiplex PCR; TCRdb keeps in-frame clones, though not all of them. This table holds about 49,000 clones, around 86% found once. Sequenced input: peripheral blood. The receptors were sampled from an elderly woman with COVID-19, enrolled during active disease.

This clone has just one count. This sequence joins TRBV6-5 and TRBJ1-1; 10 bases fit TRBD1. V lost 9 bases and J lost 1; bases outside the gene matches: 8. Germline V gene data show CDR1 as MNHEY and CDR2 as SVGAGI. The CDR3 runs 15 residues. For the CDR3, the DNA is TGTGCCAGTTTCCGGGACAGGGGAGCGAACACTGAAGCTTTCTTT. It translates to CASFRDRGANTEAFF.

This sequence joins TRBV2 and TRBJ2-5; 7 nucleotides agree with TRBD2. There are 14 residues in the CDR3. Looked up from germline, CDR1 is SNHLY and CDR2 is FYNNEI. J was trimmed by 5 bases and V by 4 bases; bases with no gene match: 7. CDR3: CASSGIRGDETQYF. DNA of the CDR3: TGTGCCAGCAGTGGTATACGGGGGGACGAGACCCAGTACTTC.

The table lists this clone with a count of one. The CDR3: CASSLGFGYKETQYF. As DNA, the CDR3 is TGTGCCAGCAGCTTAGGTTTTGGTTACAAAGAGACCCAGTACTTC. V is TRBV7-2 and J is TRBJ2-5; D gene unclear. The CDR3 contains 15 residues. Germline loops: CDR1 SGHTA, CDR2 FQGNSA. Trimming cost V 1 base and J 3 bases, with 12 bases left between them.

The table lists this clone with a few counts. The V call is TRBV2, the J call TRBJ1-6, with 8 nucleotides matching TRBD1. The CDR3 is 15 residues long. The germline V gene has CDR1 SNHLY and CDR2 FYNNEI. The J segment lost 3 bases and the V segment lost 7 bases, leaving 5 bases of the junction unmatched. The CDR3 sequence is CASIPGTGYNSPLHF. The CDR3 bases are TGTGCCAGCATACCTGGGACAGGCTATAATTCACCCCTCCACTTT.

The chain recombines TRBV6-1 with TRBJ2-1; perhaps TRBD1 as D (5 bases). From germline, CDR1 is MNHNS and CDR2 SASEGT. The ends were cut back, 2 bases at V and 3 bases at J, with 14 bases in the middle. The CDR3 runs to 16 residues. In DNA, the CDR3 is TGTGCCAGCAGTGAATCTTTATGGGGCGGCTACAATGAGCAGTTCTTC. Translated: CASSESLWGGYNEQFF.

This chain links TRBV12-3 or TRBV12-4 with TRBJ1-2, with 9 bases matching TRBD1. Trimming removed 3 bases from V and 7 bases from J; junction bases left unmatched: 3. The CDR3 has 13 residues. CDR3 bases: TGTGCCAGCAGTTTTAGGACAGGGGCTGGCTACACCTTC. Its protein is CASSFRTGAGYTF.

The chain links TRBV5-8 to TRBJ1-5; 9 nucleotides match TRBD1. Trimming cost V 3 bases and J 1 base; bases outside gene matches: 11. Germline V gene sequence: CDR1 SGHTS, CDR2 YDEGEE. The CDR3 consists of 18 residues. CDR3 sequence (DNA): TGTGCCAGCAGCTGGGGACAGGGAGTAAGGCAAAGCAATCAGCCCCAGCATTTT. Amino acid sequence: CASSWGQGVRQSNQPQHF.

The chain has TRBV5-1 and TRBJ1-6; perhaps TRBD1 as D (5 bases). Trimming shortened V by 4 bases and J by 6 bases, and 17 bases separated the two germline ends. Per germline, CDR1 SGHRS and CDR2 YFSETQ. This CDR3 contains 16 residues. Here the CDR3 reads CASSPQGRRLNSPLHF. The CDR3 region has the DNA TGCGCCAGCAGCCCCCAGGGCAGGCGCCTTAATTCACCCCTCCACTTT.

This chain links TRBV5-1 with TRBJ1-4; no clear D. This CDR3 is built from 14 residues. The ends were cut back, 3 bases at V and 6 bases at J, with 12 bases in the middle. Looked up from germline, CDR1 is SGHRS and CDR2 is YFSETQ. DNA for the CDR3: TGCGCCAGCAGCTCTTCACTAACCCATGAAAAACTGTTTTTT. It translates to CASSSSLTHEKLFF.

This clone was detected only once. The CDR3 is CASSSGGRVNEQFF. The CDR3 coding sequence is TGTGCCAGCAGTTCGGGGGGGCGAGTCAATGAGCAGTTCTTC. V gene TRBV6-6 combines with J gene TRBJ2-1; 8 nucleotides agree with TRBD2. Germline-derived CDR1 and CDR2 are MNHNY and SVGAGI (reference sequence). The CDR3 has 14 amino acids. V trimming: 4 bases; J trimming: 6 bases; junction bases outside the gene matches: 5.

The J gene is TRBJ2-1, the V gene TRBV5-4; the D is unclear. V dropped 1 base and J dropped 2 bases, with 13 bases sitting between them. The CDR3 contains 16 residues. The germline V gene has CDR1 SGHNT and CDR2 YYREEE (reference sequence). The chain's CDR3 is CASSLFTTLTYNEQFF. The CDR3 coding sequence is TGTGCCAGCAGCTTGTTCACTACCCTTACCTACAATGAGCAGTTCTTC.